Each of the 27 T cell receptor beta chains below was sequenced from the same sample in a study of T cell repertoires in cytomegalovirus infection (dated by TCRdb to between 2018 and 2020). The instrument given in TCRdb is Illumina HiSeq 1500. TCRdb handled the public reads itself, with Q25 trimming in fastp and clone calling in MiXCR, and kept productive beta chains. For every CDR3 protein sequence, its rows merge into one entry that carries the most common genes and DNA. Recorded for this sample are a few hundred thousand distinct CDR3 sequences; over 7.5% of them occurred a single time. Jointly, the top ten make up 4.3% of the sample. The sequenced sample was PBMCs. Receptors originate from a human donor in good health (CMV status not recorded). Some clones in this sample may be carry-over from other donors' samples.

The chain uses TRBV12-3 or TRBV12-4 and TRBJ2-5; TRBD2 might be the D (5 bases). Trimming removed 6 bases from V and 2 bases from J, with 7 bases in between. The CDR3 covers 12 residues. CDR3 nucleotide sequence: TGTGCCAGCAGGCGAGGGCAAGAGACCCAGTACTTC. It encodes CASRRGQETQYF.

This clonotype was observed a handful of times. J is TRBJ2-3 and V is TRBV11-2, with D perhaps given as TRBD1 or TRBD2 (5 bases each). In germline, CDR1 is SGHAT, CDR2 FQNNGV. The CDR3 consists of 15 residues. Trimming cost V 8 bases and J 1 base, with 16 bases left between them. The CDR3, as DNA: TGTGCCAGCTCCCGGGACCTCAGGGGCACAGATACGCAGTATTTT. Its translation is CASSRDLRGTDTQYF.

This rearrangement joins TRBV25-1 to TRBJ2-1; 8 nucleotides agree with TRBD1. This CDR3 spans 16 amino acids. Germline V gives CDR1 MGHDK, CDR2 SYGVNS. Unmatched junction bases numbered 11, after V lost 5 bases and J lost 5 bases. The CDR3 DNA follows: TGTGCCAGCAGTTCGTGGACAGGGAAAAGTGACAATGAGCAGTTCTTC. It specifies CASSSWTGKSDNEQFF.

Many counts were recorded for this clonotype. This chain connects TRBV7-8 to TRBJ2-4; D is unresolved. The CDR3 is made up of 16 amino acids. The germline V and J ends were trimmed by 4 bases and 1 base, with 14 bases remaining between them. Per the germline V gene, CDR1 is SGHVS and CDR2 is FQNEAQ. The CDR3 sequence: CASSSREFAAKNIQYF. CDR3 coding DNA: TGTGCCAGCAGCTCCCGCGAGTTCGCGGCCAAAAACATTCAGTACTTC.

As for this clonotype: A read error may account for a junction end that differs from germline. The chain is built from TRBV19 and TRBJ2-3; 11 positions agree with TRBD2. The CDR3 is 18 amino acids. Germline V lookup: CDR1 LNHDA, CDR2 SQIVND (reference sequence). CDR3 nucleotide sequence: TGTACCAGTAGTATGGGCCTAGCGGGAGGAAAAAATACAGATACGCAGTATTTT. Encoded protein: CTSSMGLAGGKNTDTQYF.

J is TRBJ2-2 and V is TRBV7-3; weak D call: TRBD2 (5 bases). In germline, CDR1 is SGHTA, CDR2 FQGTGA. V lost 5 bases to trimming and J lost 7 bases, with 14 bases between them. This CDR3 region has 14 residues. The DNA for the CDR3 is TGTGCCAGCAGCCCCTGGGAGAGTCACGGGGAGCTGTTTTTT. Its translation is CASSPWESHGELFF. The variable domain in full, with the rest retrieved from reference TRBV7-3 and TRBJ2-2, is GAGVSQTPSNKVTEKGKYVELRCDPISGHTALYWYRQSLGQGPEFLIYFQGTGAADDSGLPNDRFFAVRPEGSVSTLKIQRTERGDSAVYLCASSPWESHGELFFGEGSRLTVL.

This clonotype was observed a handful of times. This rearrangement joins TRBV4-1 to TRBJ2-2, with D unresolved. Germline V gene sequence: CDR1 MGHRA, CDR2 YSYEKL. The V and J ends lost 0 bases and 2 bases respectively, with 7 bases between them. The CDR3 is 15 residues long. The CDR3 DNA is TGCGCCAGCAGCCAAGAACAAGTAAACACCGGGGAGCTGTTTTTT. Translating gives CASSQEQVNTGELFF.

The chain is built from TRBV9 and TRBJ2-1; D is unresolved. The CDR3 runs to 15 residues. Per the germline V gene, CDR1 is SGDLS and CDR2 is YYNGEE. V was clipped by 4 bases and J by 6 bases, with 17 bases between them. The CDR3: CASSPPPPPSNEQFF. The CDR3 DNA reads as TGTGCCAGCAGCCCCCCCCCCCCCCCCTCCAATGAGCAGTTCTTC.

The chain carries TRBV5-1 and TRBJ2-3; TRBD2 might be the D (6 bases). V was cut by 2 bases and J by 2 bases, with 9 bases left in between. The CDR3 contains 14 residues. Germline V gene sequence: CDR1 SGHRS, CDR2 YFSETQ. The CDR3 sequence is CASSLLAATDTQYF. The CDR3, as DNA: TGCGCCAGCAGCTTACTAGCTGCCACAGATACGCAGTATTTT.

The sample holds a few counts of this clonotype. V usage is TRBV4-1 and J usage is TRBJ1-2, with D uncertain. The germline V gene encodes CDR1 MGHRA and CDR2 YSYEKL. Trimming removed 1 base from V and 8 bases from J, with 14 bases in between. There are 14 residues in the CDR3. Here the CDR3 DNA reads TGCGCCAGCAGCCAAGCGCTGGGAAGAAGCGGCTACACCTTC. Protein: CASSQALGRSGYTF.

The table lists this clonotype with many counts. The V gene is TRBV7-8, the J gene TRBJ2-2, with 8 bases matching TRBD2. The germline CDR1 and CDR2 sequences are SGHVS and FQNEAQ. The trim removed 5 bases at V and 4 bases at J, leaving 12 bases unmatched. The CDR3 consists of 17 residues. This CDR3 is CASSPEVSGRGTGELFF. The CDR3 coding sequence is TGTGCCAGCAGCCCGGAGGTCAGCGGGAGAGGCACCGGGGAGCTGTTTTTT.

This clonotype was counted only a few times. The rearrangement joins TRBV5-5 to TRBJ1-4; 7 nucleotides match TRBD1. The trim removed 4 bases at V and 2 bases at J, leaving 14 bases unmatched. Germline V gene sequence: CDR1 SGHKS, CDR2 YYEKEE (reference sequence). The CDR3 extends over 18 amino acids. For the CDR3, the DNA is TGTGCCAGCAGCACCAACCCGGACAGGCGGGCTACTAATGAAAAACTGTTTTTT. Amino acid sequence: CASSTNPDRRATNEKLFF.

This clonotype was detected many times. This rearrangement joins TRBV27 to TRBJ1-6, with a tentative D call TRBD1 (5 bases). Germline V gene data show CDR1 as MNHEY and CDR2 as SMNVEV (reference sequence). Trimming left V 1 base short and J 0 bases short, with 13 bases between. This CDR3 has 18 amino acids. The CDR3 protein is CASSLWGSESSYNSPLHF. CDR3 bases: TGTGCCAGCAGTTTATGGGGCAGCGAGAGCTCCTATAATTCACCCCTCCACTTT.

Ten or more counts support this clonotype. V usage is TRBV14 and J usage is TRBJ1-1; 9 positions match TRBD1. CDR3 length: 16 residues. The V gene end was trimmed by 3 bases and the J gene end by 7 bases; junction bases not matched to a gene: 12. Germline CDR1 is SGHDN and CDR2 is FVKESK. Here the CDR3 DNA reads TGTGCCAGCAGCCACCGGACAGGGGTAAGGTCGGGTGAAGCTTTCTTT. As protein: CASSHRTGVRSGEAFF.

The sample holds a few counts of this clonotype. This chain uses TRBV6-1 with TRBJ1-1; D unresolved. The CDR3 covers 13 residues. Per the germline V gene, CDR1 is MNHNS and CDR2 is SASEGT. V dropped 3 bases and J dropped 5 bases, with 10 bases sitting between them. CDR3 in DNA: TGTGCCAGCAGTGAGACACTGGAAACTGAAGCTTTCTTT. Translated, it gives CASSETLETEAFF.

This clonotype was seen a few times. The chain is built from TRBV6-5 and TRBJ1-1; D is unclear. V was trimmed by 2 bases and J by 5 bases, leaving 15 bases between them. In germline, CDR1 is MNHEY, CDR2 SVGAGI. The CDR3 is made up of 15 amino acids. For the CDR3, the DNA is TGTGCCAGCAGTTACGGGAGGAGAAAAGGGACTGAAGCTTTCTTT. Encoded protein: CASSYGRRKGTEAFF.

The chain carries TRBV2 and TRBJ2-1; D possibly uses TRBD1 or TRBD2 (6 bases each). The CDR3 consists of 11 residues. V lost 4 bases to trimming and J lost 15 bases, with 13 bases between them. Germline lookup yields CDR1 SNHLY and CDR2 FYNNEI. CDR3 bases: TGTGCCAGCAGTGCGGGGGCCCTTGGGTTCTTC. Encoded protein: CASSAGALGFF.

This clonotype was observed many times. V usage is TRBV5-4 and J usage is TRBJ2-2; 9 bases fit TRBD2. J was trimmed by 0 bases and V by 2 bases; bases with no gene match: 2. This CDR3 region has 16 residues. Germline CDR1 SGHNT, CDR2 YYREEE (reference sequence). DNA for the CDR3: TGTGCCAGCAGCTTAAAGCGGGAGGCGAACACCGGGGAGCTGTTTTTT. It translates to CASSLKREANTGELFF.

About this clonotype: A read error is possible here, since a much larger clone lies one base away. The chain is built from TRBV27 and TRBJ2-1; tentatively, D is TRBD2 (6 bases). Germline lookup yields CDR1 MNHEY and CDR2 SMNVEV (reference sequence). The CDR3 contains 13 residues. Trimming pared 8 bases from V and 5 bases from J, leaving 13 bases between. In nucleotides, the CDR3 is TGTGCCAGCCATTTCGGGACTCACAATGAGCAGTTCTTC. Translation gives CASHFGTHNEQFF.

The chain joins TRBV7-9 to TRBJ1-3, with 7 bases lining up with TRBD1. Per the germline V gene, CDR1 is SEHNR and CDR2 is FQNEAQ (reference sequence). The CDR3 length is 14 residues. V trimming: 3 bases; J trimming: 6 bases; junction bases outside the gene matches: 5. CDR3 DNA sequence: TGTGCCAGCAGCTTGGGACAGATCGAAAACACCATATATTTT. Encoded protein: CASSLGQIENTIYF.

This clonotype was seen at least ten times. The genes are TRBV7-2 and TRBJ1-5; D gene uncertain. The V gene lost 5 bases and the J gene lost 0 bases, with 11 bases spanning the gap. The length of the CDR3 is 15 residues. CDR1 is SGHTA and CDR2 is FQGNSA in the germline V gene. CDR3 in amino acids: CASSPGLSSNQPQHF. CDR3 DNA: TGTGCCAGCAGCCCAGGTTTGAGTAGCAATCAGCCCCAGCATTTT.

This clonotype has ten or more counts. The chain joins TRBV28 to TRBJ2-5, with D hard to call. V was shortened by 3 bases and J by 6 bases, with 20 bases between the two germline ends. Germline CDR1 and CDR2: MDHEN and SYDVKM. This CDR3 is built from 16 residues. The CDR3 DNA reads TGTGCCAGCAGTTTTCCCGGACGCGACGTTGAAAAGACCCAGTACTTC. Translating it yields CASSFPGRDVEKTQYF.

This clonotype was counted many times. The V gene is TRBV6-2 or TRBV6-3, the J gene TRBJ2-2; 8 nucleotides match TRBD1. Germline V gene lookup returns CDR1 MNHEY and CDR2 SVGEGT. The CDR3 has 15 amino acids. V was pared by 6 bases and J by 5 bases, with 8 bases of the junction left unmatched. The CDR3 loop reads CASRRTGGQTGELFF. CDR3 sequence (DNA): TGTGCCAGCAGAAGAACAGGGGGTCAAACCGGGGAGCTGTTTTTT.

The chain is built from TRBV23-1 and TRBJ1-3; D possibly corresponds to TRBD1 (5 bases). TRBV23-1 is marked as an open reading frame, function uncertain. This CDR3 contains 19 residues. V shed 1 base and J shed 0 bases, with 19 bases lying between them. In DNA form, the CDR3 reads TGCGCCAGCAGTCAATGTCGGAACCGGGACTCTAGCTCTGGAAACACCATATATTTT. Protein product: CASSQCRNRDSSSGNTIYF.

The CDR3 is CASSEVPGGGDTQYF. The CDR3 DNA reads TGTGCCAGCAGTGAAGTGCCGGGGGGAGGAGATACGCAGTATTTT. The chain combines TRBV6-1 with TRBJ2-3, with 7 bases that match TRBD2. This CDR3 has 15 residues. Germline values: CDR1 MNHNS, CDR2 SASEGT. With 1 base clipped from V and 5 bases from J, the junction kept 6 bases outside the gene matches.

This clonotype came up a few times. The V call is TRBV6-6, the J call TRBJ1-3; 7 nucleotides align to TRBD1. The CDR3 is 16 amino acids. With V trimmed by 1 base and J by 1 base, 4 bases remained unmatched. Germline-derived CDR1 and CDR2 are MNHNY and SVGAGI (reference sequence). The CDR3 DNA is TGTGCCAGCAGTTACTTGAGCAGGGGGTCTGGAAACACCATATATTTT. As protein: CASSYLSRGSGNTIYF.

The CDR3 reads CSVEEGGRSQYF. The DNA of the CDR3 is TGCAGCGTTGAAGAGGGGGGCCGTAGCCAGTACTTC. The chain joins TRBV29-1 to TRBJ2-5; tentatively, D is TRBD1 or TRBD2 (6 bases each). CDR3 length: 12 residues. The ends were cut back, 0 bases at V and 10 bases at J, with 12 bases in the middle. Germline lookup yields CDR1 SQVTM and CDR2 ANQGSEA.